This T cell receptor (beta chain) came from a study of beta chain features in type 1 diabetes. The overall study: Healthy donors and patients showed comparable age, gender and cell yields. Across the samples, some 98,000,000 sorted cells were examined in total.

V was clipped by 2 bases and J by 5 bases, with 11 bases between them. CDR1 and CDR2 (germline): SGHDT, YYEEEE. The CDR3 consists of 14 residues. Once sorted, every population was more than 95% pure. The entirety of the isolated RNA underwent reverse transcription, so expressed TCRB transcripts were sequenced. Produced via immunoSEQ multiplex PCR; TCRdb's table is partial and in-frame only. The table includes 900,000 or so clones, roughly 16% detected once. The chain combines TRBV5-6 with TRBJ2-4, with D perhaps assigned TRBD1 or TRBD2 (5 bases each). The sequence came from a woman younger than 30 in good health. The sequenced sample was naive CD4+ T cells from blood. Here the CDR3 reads CASSFRGQENIQYF. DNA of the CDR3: TGTGCCAGCAGCTTCCGGGGCCAGGAAAACATTCAGTACTTC.